A single sample is the source of the 11 T cell receptor beta chains below, sequenced in a study of T cell clones after liver transplantation. The data were produced by immunoSEQ multiplex PCR, yet TCRdb's version contains in-frame clones alone and is incomplete. The sample lists around 20,000 clones, over 80% occurring once. The source material was CD8+ T cells from blood, sampled before liver transplant. These receptors were taken from a human donor who received a liver transplant.

V and J are TRBV5-5 and TRBJ2-7, with 8 nucleotides matching TRBD2. V gave up 0 bases and J gave up 2 bases; unmatched junction bases: 4. This CDR3 contains 15 residues. Germline CDR1 reads SGHKS; CDR2 reads YYEKEE (reference sequence). CDR3 region: CASSLAPAGAYEQYF. CDR3 DNA sequence: TGTGCCAGCAGCTTGGCGCCAGCGGGAGCCTACGAGCAGTACTTC.

The V and J genes are TRBV29-1 and TRBJ2-7, with 15 bases identical to TRBD2. The ends lost 4 bases at V and 5 bases at J; junction bases unmatched: 12. This CDR3 contains 17 residues. Per germline, CDR1 SQVTM and CDR2 ANQGSEA. The CDR3 sequence is CSVVGLAGGLGENEQYF. Here the CDR3 DNA reads TGCAGCGTTGTGGGACTAGCGGGAGGACTGGGGGAAAACGAGCAGTACTTC.

The chain recombines TRBV4-1 with TRBJ1-2; 10 bases map to TRBD1. The germline gives CDR1 MGHRA, CDR2 YSYEKL. Trimming removed 0 bases from V and 5 bases from J; junction bases left unmatched: 3. This CDR3 region has 15 residues. CDR3 nucleotide sequence: TGCGCCAGCAGCCAAGAGACAGGGGGCAGGTATGGCTACACCTTC. Translated, it gives CASSQETGGRYGYTF.

This chain connects TRBV9 to TRBJ2-2; D is ambiguous. With 4 bases removed from V and 0 bases from J, the gap between germline ends came to 16 bases. CDR1 is SGDLS and CDR2 is YYNGEE in the germline V gene. This CDR3 is 17 amino acids long. The CDR3 sequence is CASSLRPSQTNTGELFF. In DNA, the CDR3 is TGTGCCAGCAGCCTCCGCCCCTCCCAGACGAACACCGGGGAGCTGTTTTTT.

The rearrangement uses TRBV7-9 and TRBJ2-5; 10 bases agree with TRBD1. The length of the CDR3 is 14 residues. V shed 4 bases, J shed 3 bases, and the junction held 2 bases outside the gene matches. The V gene's germline CDR1 is SEHNR and CDR2 FQNEAQ (reference sequence). As DNA, the CDR3 is TGTGCCAGCAGCTCGACAGGGGGCGAAGAGACCCAGTACTTC. Translated: CASSSTGGEETQYF.

The chain couples TRBV20-1 to TRBJ2-7; D gene ambiguous. The ends were cut back, 0 bases at V and 5 bases at J, with 2 bases in the middle. Germline V gives CDR1 DFQATT, CDR2 SNEGSKA (reference sequence). This CDR3 is 10 amino acids long. This chain's CDR3 is CSARDHEQYF. For the CDR3, the DNA is TGCAGTGCTAGAGACCACGAGCAGTACTTC.

The V and J genes are TRBV7-9 and TRBJ1-1; the D is unclear. Germline assignment: CDR1 SEHNR and CDR2 FQNEAQ (reference sequence). The CDR3 loop spans 11 amino acids. V lost 7 bases to trimming and J lost 5 bases, with 8 bases between them. The CDR3: CASTTGTEAFF. The CDR3 nucleotides read TGTGCCAGCACCACGGGGACTGAAGCTTTCTTT.

This chain links TRBV7-8 with TRBJ2-7; TRBD1 might be the D (5 bases). The CDR3 runs to 13 residues. The germline V gene encodes CDR1 SGHVS and CDR2 FQNEAQ. The V and J ends lost 5 bases and 1 base respectively, with 9 bases between them. The CDR3 spells CASSLPGSYEQYF. The CDR3 region has the DNA TGTGCCAGCAGCCTACCAGGGTCCTACGAGCAGTACTTC.

J is TRBJ1-4 and V is TRBV28; D is possibly TRBD1 (5 bases). V was shortened by 8 bases and J by 8 bases, with 12 bases between the two germline ends. CDR3 size: 12 residues. CDR1 and CDR2 from the germline V gene are MDHEN and SYDVKM. CDR3 coding DNA: TGTGCCAGCGTGGGGGGTGGGGAAAAACTGTTTTTT. This codes for CASVGGGEKLFF.

The rearrangement uses TRBV28 and TRBJ1-3; 8 nucleotides align to TRBD1. CDR3 length: 14 amino acids. Germline loops: CDR1 MDHEN, CDR2 SYDVKM. V lost 6 bases to trimming and J lost 2 bases; unmatched junction nucleotides: 3. The CDR3 nucleotides are TGTGCCAGCAGACCGACAGGGGCTGGAAACACCATATATTTT. Translation: CASRPTGAGNTIYF.

The chain has TRBV6-1 and TRBJ2-7; D is unclear. CDR1 is MNHNS, CDR2 SASEGT, per germline. This CDR3 spans 13 amino acids. V was clipped by 3 bases and J by 1 base, with 7 bases between them. CDR3 amino acids: CASSESLSYEQYF. The CDR3 coding sequence is TGTGCCAGCAGTGAGTCCCTTTCCTACGAGCAGTACTTC.